A single sample is the source of the 7 T cell receptor beta chains below, sequenced in a study of response to subunit inactivated influenza vaccine. TCRdb recomputed calls from the RT-PCR reads with MiXCR, one row per CDR3 protein. The sample lists some 540,000 distinct CDR3 sequences, around 21% occurring once. A further study also used this sample, focusing on T cells expressing NK-cell markers. That work states: For TCR beta, cDNA was produced by 5'RACE template switching with UMIs.

This specimen was CD4+ T cells sorted from PBMCs, taken roughly 12 days after vaccination. The receptors here all came from a man in his fifties who received an inactivated influenza vaccine.

The chain carries TRBV7-9 and TRBJ2-3; 8 bases line up with TRBD1. Trimming at V came to 4 bases and at J to 4 bases, leaving 7 bases not matched to a gene. The CDR3 has 15 amino acids. The germline gives CDR1 SEHNR, CDR2 FQNEAQ (reference sequence). The CDR3, as DNA: TGTGCCAGCAGCTCAGACAGGGGATTCCCAGATACGCAGTATTTT. It codes for CASSSDRGFPDTQYF.

There are a few counts of this clonotype. The genes are TRBV5-4 and TRBJ2-5, with D possibly being TRBD2 (6 bases). CDR1 and CDR2 from the germline V gene are SGHNT and YYREEE (reference sequence). CDR3 length equals 13 residues. Trimming cost V 1 base and J 7 bases, with 11 bases left between them. CDR3: CASSLWEDGTQYF. The CDR3 DNA is TGTGCCAGCAGCTTGTGGGAGGATGGGACCCAGTACTTC.

The gene calls are TRBV20-1 and TRBJ2-1, with 8 positions matching TRBD1. The length of the CDR3 is 15 residues. J was trimmed by 8 bases and V by 3 bases; bases with no gene match: 12. Germline V gene data show CDR1 as DFQATT and CDR2 as SNEGSKA (reference sequence). The CDR3 DNA is TGCAGTGCTAGGACCGACAGGGGTCGGTTGTATGAGCAGTTCTTC. Its translation: CSARTDRGRLYEQFF.

The chain joins TRBV12-3 or TRBV12-4 to TRBJ1-1; D unclear. The CDR3 length is 14 residues. V was cut by 6 bases and J by 5 bases, with 16 bases left in between. This CDR3 reads CASSPIGRKTEAFF. The CDR3 nucleotides read TGTGCCAGCAGCCCGATAGGGAGGAAGACTGAAGCTTTCTTT.

This clonotype appeared a few times. V is TRBV12-3 or TRBV12-4 and J is TRBJ2-7; TRBD1 aligns across 9 bases. This CDR3 is 15 amino acids long. J gave up 3 bases and V 7 bases, and 10 bases lay outside the gene matches. CDR3 nucleotides: TGTGCCAGCACTTCAGCCGGGACAGGGATCTACGAGCAGTACTTC. Protein: CASTSAGTGIYEQYF.

This sequence joins TRBV7-2 and TRBJ2-7; TRBD1 is a possible D gene (5 bases). The germline V and J ends were trimmed by 1 base and 0 bases, with 10 bases remaining between them. This CDR3 region has 15 residues. The germline V gene encodes CDR1 SGHTA and CDR2 FQGNSA. CDR3 in DNA: TGTGCCAGCAGCTTAGGGTCAGGGCTCTCCTACGAGCAGTACTTC. It is translated as CASSLGSGLSYEQYF.

This chain connects TRBV20-1 to TRBJ2-5; either TRBD1 or TRBD2 may fit D (5 bases each). The CDR3 loop spans 13 amino acids. Trimming removed 4 bases from V and 4 bases from J, with 13 bases in between. CDR1 and CDR2 (germline): DFQATT, SNEGSKA (reference sequence). Written as DNA, the CDR3 is TGCAGTGCTACCCCGGGACCCCGAGAGACCCAGTACTTC. Its protein product is CSATPGPRETQYF.